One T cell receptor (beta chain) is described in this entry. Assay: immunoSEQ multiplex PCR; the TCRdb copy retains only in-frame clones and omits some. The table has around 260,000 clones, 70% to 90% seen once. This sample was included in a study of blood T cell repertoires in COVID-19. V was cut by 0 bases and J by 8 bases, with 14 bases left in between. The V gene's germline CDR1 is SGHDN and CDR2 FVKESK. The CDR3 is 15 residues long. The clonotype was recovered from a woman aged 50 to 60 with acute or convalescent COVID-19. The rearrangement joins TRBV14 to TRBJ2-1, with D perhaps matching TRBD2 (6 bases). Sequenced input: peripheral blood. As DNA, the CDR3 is TGTGCCAGCAGCCAAGATGTCGGCGGGATCTATGAGCAGTTCTTC. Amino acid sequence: CASSQDVGGIYEQFF.